Presented here are 28 T cell receptor beta chains from one specimen sequenced in a study of identical twins. TCRdb ran MiXCR on the 5' RACE reads and lists one entry per CDR3 protein. This table holds fewer than 350,000 distinct CDR3 sequences, more than 6.5% found once. The sample was also linked to a second study, of yellow fever vaccine responses in identical twins.

Material: memory (CD45RO+) T cells sorted from blood. These receptors all come from a woman between 18 and 30 years old in good health.

The rearrangement links TRBV25-1 to TRBJ2-1; the D gene could be TRBD1 or TRBD2 (5 bases each). The germline CDR1 and CDR2 sequences are MGHDK and SYGVNS. V lost 1 base, J lost 7 bases, and 8 bases lay in between. The CDR3 is made up of 13 amino acids. CDR3 DNA sequence: TGTGCCAGCAGTGAATTTGGGGGAAATGAGCAGTTCTTC. Amino acids: CASSEFGGNEQFF.

This sequence joins TRBV5-6 and TRBJ2-3; 7 bases are shared with TRBD2. CDR3 length: 15 residues. Trimming cost V 0 bases and J 8 bases; bases outside gene matches: 9. Germline V CDR1 and CDR2: SGHDT, YYEEEE. The CDR3 nucleotides are TGTGCCAGCAGCTTGGGAGGCGGTCGCGGGGGTACGCAGTATTTT. Translated, it gives CASSLGGGRGGTQYF.

The J gene is TRBJ1-1, the V gene TRBV20-1; D not resolved. Trimming took 6 bases from V and 5 from J, leaving 10 bases between them. The CDR3 loop spans 11 amino acids. Germline loops: CDR1 DFQATT, CDR2 SNEGSKA (reference sequence). CDR3 residues: CSAEWGTEAFF. CDR3 nucleotides: TGCAGTGCCGAGTGGGGTACTGAAGCTTTCTTT.

This clonotype was counted a few times. The gene calls are TRBV10-3 and TRBJ2-5, with 9 bases fitting TRBD1. Trimming cost V 6 bases and J 6 bases; bases outside gene matches: 8. CDR1 is ENHRY and CDR2 is SYGVKD in the germline V gene. The CDR3 consists of 14 residues. Here the CDR3 reads CAIRPGQGGQTQYF. As DNA, the CDR3 is TGTGCCATCAGGCCGGGACAGGGAGGACAGACCCAGTACTTC.

In its sample, this clonotype was seen many times. The V gene is TRBV15, the J gene TRBJ2-5; the match to TRBD2 covers 11 bases. The CDR3 is made up of 14 amino acids. V was pared by 3 bases and J by 5 bases, with 2 bases of the junction left unmatched. Germline-derived CDR1 and CDR2 are LNHNV and YYDKDF (reference sequence). DNA of the CDR3: TGTGCCACCAGCAGTAGCGGGGGGGCCGAGACCCAGTACTTC. Protein: CATSSSGGAETQYF.

The chain joins TRBV11-2 to TRBJ2-1; 11 nucleotides match TRBD2. Trimming cost V 4 bases and J 1 base; bases outside gene matches: 3. The length of the CDR3 is 16 residues. Per the germline V gene, CDR1 is SGHAT and CDR2 is FQNNGV. CDR3 DNA sequence: TGTGCCAGCAGCTCCCGGACTAGCGGGTCCTACAATGAGCAGTTCTTC. Residues: CASSSRTSGSYNEQFF.

There are many counts of this clonotype. V and J are TRBV20-1 and TRBJ2-3; D tentatively fits TRBD1 or TRBD2 (6 bases each). Germline V gene lookup returns CDR1 DFQATT and CDR2 SNEGSKA (reference sequence). The CDR3 extends over 13 amino acids. For the CDR3, the DNA is TGCAGCACAATAGGGGGGAACCCAGATACGCAGTATTTT. Translating it yields CSTIGGNPDTQYF.

The chain is built from TRBV6-2 or TRBV6-3 and TRBJ1-1; unclear D gene. Germline V gene sequence: CDR1 MNHEY, CDR2 SVGEGT. V lost 8 bases and J lost 3, with 22 bases in between. The CDR3 runs to 16 residues. The CDR3 bases are TGTGCCAGCCTTTTAAGGGCCGGCCTCTTGGACACTGAAGCTTTCTTT. Residues: CASLLRAGLLDTEAFF.

V usage is TRBV3-1 and J usage is TRBJ2-1; D ambiguous. The CDR3 totals 14 residues. Germline V CDR1 and CDR2: LGHDT, YNNKEL (reference sequence). The V gene lost 1 base and the J gene lost 15 bases, with 19 bases spanning the gap. The CDR3 loop reads CASSQGQKSLPVFF. The CDR3 region has the DNA TGTGCCAGCAGCCAAGGTCAGAAATCCCTCCCCGTGTTCTTC.

This clonotype showed up just a few times. The chain is built from TRBV5-1 and TRBJ1-3, with D tentatively TRBD1 (5 bases). Germline V gene data show CDR1 as SGHRS and CDR2 as YFSETQ. CDR3 length equals 15 residues. Trimming stripped 0 bases from V and 0 bases from J, with 7 bases between. The CDR3 loop reads CASSLGQHSGNTIYF. The CDR3 coding sequence is TGCGCCAGCAGCTTGGGACAGCACTCTGGAAACACCATATATTTT.

This clonotype was observed at least ten times. CDR3 DNA: TGTGCCAGCAGTTTAGAAGGGGCTGGATCCACCGGGGAGCTGTTTTTT. Its translation is CASSLEGAGSTGELFF. The J gene is TRBJ2-2, the V gene TRBV12-3 or TRBV12-4; possibly TRBD1 for D (5 bases). The CDR3 loop spans 16 amino acids. V was pared by 1 base and J by 4 bases, with 13 bases between.

In this sample, this clonotype turned up many times. This sequence joins TRBV20-1 and TRBJ2-3, with TRBD2 matching 10 bases. With 3 bases clipped from V and 9 bases from J, the junction kept 15 bases outside the gene matches. The CDR3 sequence is 16 residues long. Germline loops: CDR1 DFQATT, CDR2 SNEGSKA (reference sequence). In nucleotides, the CDR3 is TGCAGTGCTAGGGGGAGGAGTAGCGGGAGGATTGGGACGCAGTATTTT. Its protein is CSARGRSSGRIGTQYF.

The table lists this clonotype with many counts. The J gene is TRBJ1-4, the V gene TRBV15; no definite D call. Germline V gene sequence: CDR1 LNHNV, CDR2 YYDKDF (reference sequence). The length of the CDR3 is 15 residues. Deletions cut 3 bases from V and 9 bases from J, with 17 bases between. CDR3 nucleotide sequence: TGTGCCACCAGCAGCAAGACGGGGTCCGCCCAAAAACTGTTTTTT. This gives the protein CATSSKTGSAQKLFF.

The chain has TRBV7-2 and TRBJ2-2; D unclear. The germline CDR1 and CDR2 sequences are SGHTA and FQGNSA. Trimming left V 5 bases short and J 7 bases short, with 8 bases between. The CDR3 is made up of 12 amino acids. The CDR3 sequence is CASSIRHGELFF. CDR3 in DNA: TGTGCCAGCAGCATCAGACACGGGGAGCTGTTTTTT.

This clonotype turned up a few times. The rearrangement links TRBV20-1 to TRBJ2-7; no clear D gene. CDR1 DFQATT and CDR2 SNEGSKA come from the germline V gene (reference sequence). Trimming left V 3 bases short and J 7 bases short, with 25 bases between. The CDR3 has 16 residues. For the CDR3, the DNA is TGCAGTGCTAGTTCAAAGGTCGTGGGCCTAACTACGGAGCAGTACTTC. Translation gives CSASSKVVGLTTEQYF.

V usage is TRBV6-2 or TRBV6-3 and J usage is TRBJ2-7, with D perhaps matching TRBD1 (5 bases). This CDR3 has 16 amino acids. Per the germline V gene, CDR1 is MNHEY and CDR2 is SVGEGT. V shed 2 bases and J shed 2 bases, with 16 bases lying between them. This CDR3 reads CASSYAQGSITYEQYF. The CDR3 bases are TGTGCCAGCAGTTACGCCCAGGGTTCGATAACCTACGAGCAGTACTTC.

This clonotype was picked up a small number of times. V usage is TRBV19 and J usage is TRBJ2-1; 9 bases match TRBD1. V shed 9 bases, J shed 9 bases, and the junction held 12 bases outside the gene matches. Germline V gives CDR1 LNHDA, CDR2 SQIVND (reference sequence). The CDR3 loop spans 14 amino acids. CDR3 DNA: TGTGCCAGCAGTCGGGACAGGGCAGCGGTTGAGCAGTTCTTC. Protein product: CASSRDRAAVEQFF. The variable domain in full, completed from reference TRBV19 and TRBJ2-1, reads DGGITQSPKYLFRKEGQNVTLSCEQNLNHDAMYWYRQDPGQGLRLIYYSQIVNDFQKGDIAEGYSVSREKKESFPLTVTSAQKNPTAFYLCASSRDRAAVEQFFGPGTRLTVL.

The chain links TRBV18 to TRBJ2-1; D not resolved. The length of the CDR3 is 15 residues. Deletions cut 1 base from V and 5 bases from J, with 12 bases between. In germline, CDR1 is KGHSH, CDR2 LQKENI. The CDR3 is CASSPLPGQDNEQFF. CDR3 DNA sequence: TGTGCCAGCTCACCACTTCCGGGTCAGGACAATGAGCAGTTCTTC.

This clonotype appeared a few times. The rearrangement joins TRBV5-1 to TRBJ2-7, with 11 bases lining up with TRBD1. V lost 6 bases to trimming and J lost 1 base; unmatched junction nucleotides: 15. Germline assignment: CDR1 SGHRS and CDR2 YFSETQ. The CDR3 contains 18 residues. The CDR3 coding sequence is TGCGCCAGCAAAAACCCGGGACAGGGGGTACCAAAATCCTACGAGCAGTACTTC. It translates to CASKNPGQGVPKSYEQYF. Combining the CDR3 with reference TRBV5-1 and TRBJ2-7 gives the whole variable domain KAGVTQTPRYLIKTRGQQVTLSCSPISGHRSVSWYQQTPGQGLQFLFEYFSETQRNKGNFPGRFSGRQFSNSRSEMNVSTLELGDSALYLCASKNPGQGVPKSYEQYFGPGTRLTVT.

The chain recombines TRBV11-2 with TRBJ1-3; D not resolved. Germline-derived CDR1 and CDR2 are SGHAT and FQNNGV. The CDR3 is 12 residues long. Trimming shortened V by 0 bases and J by 16 bases, and 13 bases separated the two germline ends. Here the CDR3 reads CASSLDLGRTYF. CDR3 sequence (DNA): TGTGCCAGCAGCTTAGATCTCGGACGTACTTATTTT. Variable domain in full (rest from reference TRBV11-2 and TRBJ1-3): EAGVAQSPRYKIIEKRQSVAFWCNPISGHATLYWYQQILGQGPKLLIQFQNNGVVDDSQLPKDRFSAERLKGVDSTLKIQPAKLEDSAVYLCASSLDLGRTYFGEGSWLTVV.

This clonotype showed up many times. This chain uses TRBV5-1 with TRBJ2-3; 11 bases align to TRBD2. Germline CDR1 SGHRS, CDR2 YFSETQ. The V gene end was trimmed by 0 bases and the J gene end by 3 bases; junction bases not matched to a gene: 3. This CDR3 region has 16 residues. The CDR3 coding sequence is TGCGCCAGCAGCTTGGAGTCTAGCGGGAGGACAGATACGCAGTATTTT. It translates to CASSLESSGRTDTQYF. Drawing the rest from reference TRBV5-1 and TRBJ2-3, the complete variable domain is KAGVTQTPRYLIKTRGQQVTLSCSPISGHRSVSWYQQTPGQGLQFLFEYFSETQRNKGNFPGRFSGRQFSNSRSEMNVSTLELGDSALYLCASSLESSGRTDTQYFGPGTRLTVL.

This chain joins TRBV6-5 and TRBJ2-5; D is undetermined. Germline assignment: CDR1 MNHEY and CDR2 SVGAGI. The ends were cut back, 2 bases at V and 7 bases at J, with 14 bases in the middle. The CDR3 extends over 14 amino acids. CDR3 DNA sequence: TGTGCCAGCAGTTACGAGGCCCGCAAGGGGACCCAGTACTTC. This translates into CASSYEARKGTQYF.

This clonotype was counted between two and nine times. The chain links TRBV28 to TRBJ2-1; D perhaps matches TRBD2 (6 bases). V lost 3 bases, J lost 6 bases, and 21 bases lay in between. The CDR3 loop spans 17 amino acids. Germline V CDR1 and CDR2: MDHEN, SYDVKM. CDR3 DNA sequence: TGTGCCAGCAGTTTCCTTAAGGCACTAGCCTTGAGCAATGAGCAGTTCTTC. This sequence encodes CASSFLKALALSNEQFF.

This chain uses TRBV9 with TRBJ1-4; D not certain. This CDR3 contains 16 residues. CDR1 is SGDLS, CDR2 YYNGEE, per germline. The ends were cut back, 2 bases at V and 2 bases at J, with 13 bases in the middle. In DNA form, the CDR3 reads TGTGCCAGCAGCGTCTTCGCTTTTCAGACTAATGAAAAACTGTTTTTT. Residues: CASSVFAFQTNEKLFF.

The chain recombines TRBV7-2 with TRBJ2-1, with 10 bases aligning to TRBD2. Trimming cost V 1 base and J 9 bases; bases outside gene matches: 6. The CDR3 runs to 15 residues. CDR1 is SGHTA, CDR2 FQGNSA, per germline. The CDR3 sequence is CASSLGGSGRGEQFF. The CDR3 DNA reads as TGTGCCAGCAGCTTAGGTGGGAGCGGGAGGGGTGAGCAGTTCTTC.

Many counts were recorded for this clonotype. The chain carries TRBV11-2 and TRBJ2-2, with a tentative D call TRBD2 (6 bases). In germline, CDR1 is SGHAT, CDR2 FQNNGV. V lost 5 bases and J lost 1, with 8 bases in between. The CDR3 is 14 residues long. The CDR3: CASSLGGNTGELFF. CDR3 bases: TGTGCCAGCAGCCTCGGGGGGAACACCGGGGAGCTGTTTTTT.

This clonotype was picked up a small number of times. The chain is built from TRBV12-3 or TRBV12-4 and TRBJ1-2; D not certain. The ends were cut back, 0 bases at V and 0 bases at J, with 8 bases in the middle. The CDR3 has 15 residues. The CDR3 nucleotides read TGTGCCAGCAGTTTAGCCGCGTCGGCTAACTATGGCTACACCTTC. It specifies CASSLAASANYGYTF.

This clonotype was seen at least ten times. This chain links TRBV6-2 or TRBV6-3 with TRBJ2-7, with 13 bases matching TRBD2. Germline loops: CDR1 MNHEY, CDR2 SVGEGT. The CDR3 loop spans 17 amino acids. With 0 bases clipped from V and 6 bases from J, the junction kept 8 bases outside the gene matches. CDR3: CASSYSPPGLAGSEQYF. Here the CDR3 DNA reads TGTGCCAGCAGTTACTCCCCACCGGGACTAGCGGGGAGCGAGCAGTACTTC.